The following is a T cell receptor beta chain sequence with its context. Germline CDR1 reads SGHDT; CDR2 reads YYEEEE. The V gene end was trimmed by 0 bases and the J gene end by 5 bases; junction bases not matched to a gene: 10. The CDR3 covers 16 residues. The data stem from a study of blood T cell repertoires in COVID-19. Study context: The study drew acute and convalescent COVID-19 samples from the United States, Italy and Spain. PBMCs, B-cell-depleted T cells, or T cells were the source of the cDNA or gDNA that made up the material.

Per the original data handling: Nucleated cell counts were estimated from reference gene primer amplification. Produced via immunoSEQ multiplex PCR; TCRdb's table is partial and in-frame only. V, J and clone size reflect that table, while D and trimming were determined from the DNA. The table records approximately 94,000 clones, roughly 90% of them present only once. This sequence was found in a man in his thirties or forties in a cohort sampled during active COVID-19. Sequenced input: peripheral blood. The V and J genes are TRBV5-6 and TRBJ1-1, with TRBD1 matching 7 bases. CDR3 sequence reads: CASSLDRGRFGTEAFF. Here the CDR3 DNA reads TGTGCCAGCAGCTTGGACAGGGGTCGGTTCGGAACTGAAGCTTTCTTT.